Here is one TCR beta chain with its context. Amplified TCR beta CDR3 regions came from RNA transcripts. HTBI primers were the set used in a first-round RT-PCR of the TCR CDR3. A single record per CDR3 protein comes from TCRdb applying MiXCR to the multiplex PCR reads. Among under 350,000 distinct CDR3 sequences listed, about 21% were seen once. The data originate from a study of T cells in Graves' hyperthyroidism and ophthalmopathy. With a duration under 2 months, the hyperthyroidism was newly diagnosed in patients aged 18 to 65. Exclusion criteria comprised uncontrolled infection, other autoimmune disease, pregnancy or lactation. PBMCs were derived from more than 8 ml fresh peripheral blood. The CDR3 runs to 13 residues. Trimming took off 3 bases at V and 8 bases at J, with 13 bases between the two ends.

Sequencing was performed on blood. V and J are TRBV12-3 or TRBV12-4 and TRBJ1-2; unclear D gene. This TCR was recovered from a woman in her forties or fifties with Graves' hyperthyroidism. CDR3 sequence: CASSLSLPTGYTF. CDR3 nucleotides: TGTGCCAGCAGTTTGAGTTTACCTACGGGCTACACCTTC.